This passage covers 30 T cell receptor beta chains from one sample sequenced in a study of CD8 T cells in ankylosing spondylitis. Study observations and caveats: Made up of several highly homologous variants, a TCR beta motif appeared characteristic of ankylosing spondylitis blood.

MiXCR, run by TCRdb on the 5' RACE reads, gives a single entry per CDR3 protein. In the table there are 750,000 to 850,000 distinct CDR3 sequences, 10% to 15% of which are singletons. These TCRs are of unknown antigen specificity. The sample taken for sequencing was blood, either unsorted or a sorted T cell fraction (not recorded which). These receptors were taken from a male donor with ankylosing spondylitis.

This clonotype has a handful of counts. The chain links TRBV5-1 to TRBJ2-3, with 9 bases identical to TRBD1. This CDR3 spans 14 amino acids. V gave up 4 bases and J gave up 3 bases; unmatched junction bases: 3. CDR1 is SGHRS, CDR2 YFSETQ, per germline. The CDR3 DNA follows: TGCGCCAGCAGCACAGGGGGCAAGACAGATACGCAGTATTTT. The encoded protein is CASSTGGKTDTQYF.

The V call is TRBV5-1, the J call TRBJ2-7, with a possible D match to TRBD2 (6 bases). The V gene lost 4 bases and the J gene lost 4 bases, with 12 bases spanning the gap. This CDR3 has 13 residues. In germline, CDR1 is SGHRS, CDR2 YFSETQ. The CDR3 spells CASSISGPYEQYF. As DNA, the CDR3 is TGCGCCAGCAGCATTAGCGGACCTTACGAGCAGTACTTC.

The chain uses TRBV4-3 and TRBJ2-1; TRBD2 agrees at 11 bases. Germline CDR1 LGHNA, CDR2 YSLEER. The V and J ends lost 4 bases and 8 bases, in that order; junction bases with no gene match: 10. The CDR3 is 16 residues long. The CDR3 is CASSPLVASGRYEQFF. CDR3 bases: TGCGCCAGCAGCCCGCTAGTGGCTAGCGGGAGGTATGAGCAGTTCTTC.

The V gene is TRBV7-2, the J gene TRBJ2-7, with 8 bases fitting TRBD1. Germline V gene lookup returns CDR1 SGHTA and CDR2 FQGNSA. After removal of 2 bases from V and 6 bases from J, the junction contained 9 bases not matched to a gene. The CDR3 has 15 amino acids. The CDR3 is CASSLQGASFVEQYF. In nucleotides, the CDR3 is TGTGCCAGCAGCTTACAGGGGGCGAGTTTCGTCGAGCAGTACTTC.

About this clonotype itself: The CDR3 does not end in the conserved phenylalanine or tryptophan, so this is likely a read error. This chain links TRBV3-1 with TRBJ1-5; D might be TRBD1 (5 bases). In germline, CDR1 is LGHDT, CDR2 YNNKEL (reference sequence). The length of the CDR3 is 14 residues. Trimming took off 5 bases at V and 1 base at J, with 9 bases between the two ends. The CDR3 protein is CASSDRDSNQPQHL. The CDR3 DNA reads as TGTGCCAGCAGCGACCGGGACAGCAATCAGCCCCAGCATCTT.

This clonotype was observed a single time. A single base separates this from a much larger clone, so it may be a read error. The CDR3 DNA reads TGTGCCATCAAGGGGGGTTACACTGAAGCTTTCTTT. Translated, it gives CAIKGGYTEAFF. The chain employs TRBV6-2 or TRBV6-3 and TRBJ1-1; D might be TRBD1 (6 bases). This CDR3 has 12 residues. Deletions cut 10 bases from V and 3 bases from J, with 12 bases between. The germline V gene encodes CDR1 MNHEY and CDR2 SVGEGT.

This clonotype has ten or more counts. The chain employs TRBV5-1 and TRBJ1-3; D possibly corresponds to TRBD1 (6 bases). The germline V gene has CDR1 SGHRS and CDR2 YFSETQ. Trimming stripped 0 bases from V and 2 bases from J, with 12 bases between. The CDR3 covers 16 residues. In nucleotides, the CDR3 is TGCGCCAGCAGCTTGGCAACGGGGGCGGCTGGAAACACCATATATTTT. Amino acids: CASSLATGAAGNTIYF.

V is TRBV27 and J is TRBJ1-5; unclear D gene. V dropped 7 bases and J dropped 0 bases, with 13 bases sitting between them. This CDR3 contains 15 residues. The germline V gene has CDR1 MNHEY and CDR2 SMNVEV (reference sequence). Here the CDR3 reads CASKFAEGSNQPQHF. CDR3 coding DNA: TGTGCCAGCAAGTTCGCGGAGGGTAGCAATCAGCCCCAGCATTTT.

The chain employs TRBV4-3 and TRBJ1-2, with D uncertain. CDR3 length: 14 residues. Trimming pared 0 bases from V and 1 base from J, leaving 6 bases between. From germline, CDR1 is LGHNA and CDR2 YSLEER. CDR3 in amino acids: CASSQDSFNYGYTF. Written as DNA, the CDR3 is TGCGCCAGCAGCCAAGACAGCTTTAACTATGGCTACACCTTC.

The V and J genes are TRBV28 and TRBJ1-1; no definite D call. CDR1 is MDHEN and CDR2 is SYDVKM in the germline V gene. With 6 bases removed from V and 1 base from J, the gap between germline ends came to 9 bases. The CDR3 has 13 amino acids. The CDR3, as DNA: TGTGCCAGCAGGGAGATTTGGAACACTGAAGCTTTCTTT. Its translation: CASREIWNTEAFF.

The rearrangement links TRBV20-1 to TRBJ1-4, with a possible D match to TRBD1 (5 bases). Trimming took 5 bases from V and 2 from J, leaving 12 bases between them. The CDR3 contains 14 residues. From germline, CDR1 is DFQATT and CDR2 SNEGSKA (reference sequence). CDR3 nucleotide sequence: TGCAGTGCTTTGAAGGGGCAGACTAATGAAAAACTGTTTTTT. It is translated as CSALKGQTNEKLFF.

This clonotype was picked up a small number of times. The chain uses TRBV9 and TRBJ1-2; 10 bases are shared with TRBD1. This CDR3 region has 15 residues. The germline gives CDR1 SGDLS, CDR2 YYNGEE. V was clipped by 1 base and J by 4 bases; unmatched bases: 4. CDR3 DNA: TGTGCCAGCAGCGTAAAGACAGGGGGCGTCTATGGCTACACCTTC. Its translation: CASSVKTGGVYGYTF.

This clonotype was detected a few times. This rearrangement joins TRBV10-3 to TRBJ1-4; D unresolved. CDR3 length equals 14 residues. With 0 bases removed from V and 2 bases from J, the gap between germline ends came to 4 bases. Germline V gives CDR1 ENHRY, CDR2 SYGVKD. This CDR3 is CAISESVTNEKLFF. The CDR3 DNA sequence: TGTGCCATCAGTGAGTCGGTCACTAATGAAAAACTGTTTTTT.

This clonotype was seen a handful of times. This chain links TRBV5-1 with TRBJ1-4; 7 bases are shared with TRBD1. The ends lost 3 bases at V and 5 bases at J; junction bases unmatched: 4. The CDR3 totals 14 residues. Germline assignment: CDR1 SGHRS and CDR2 YFSETQ. CDR3 in amino acids: CASSSRGENEKLFF. In nucleotides, the CDR3 is TGCGCCAGCAGCTCCAGGGGGGAAAATGAAAAACTGTTTTTT.

The rearrangement joins TRBV2 to TRBJ2-3, with 7 bases aligning to TRBD1. V was pared by 1 base and J by 3 bases, with 7 bases of the junction left unmatched. The CDR3 totals 16 residues. In germline, CDR1 is SNHLY, CDR2 FYNNEI. In DNA, the CDR3 is TGTGCCAGCAGTGAAGAGGGGACAGCGAATACAGATACGCAGTATTTT. Translating gives CASSEEGTANTDTQYF.

DNA for the CDR3: TGTGCCAGCAGTAACGGAGGCACCTCGAACACCGGGGAGCTGTTTTTT. Its protein product is CASSNGGTSNTGELFF. The J gene is TRBJ2-2, the V gene TRBV7-3; possible D gene TRBD2, 5 bases. Germline assignment: CDR1 SGHTA and CDR2 FQGTGA. V gave up 6 bases and J gave up 0 bases, with 14 bases separating them. CDR3 length: 16 amino acids.

The chain has TRBV7-9 and TRBJ1-2; TRBD1 matches 8 bases. This CDR3 comprises 15 residues. V was pared by 4 bases and J by 3 bases, with 7 bases of the junction left unmatched. From germline, CDR1 is SEHNR and CDR2 FQNEAQ (reference sequence). The CDR3 nucleotides are TGTGCCAGCAGCTATCGACAGGGGCGCGACTATGGCTACACCTTC. Encoded protein: CASSYRQGRDYGYTF.

The rearrangement joins TRBV6-1 to TRBJ2-6; D is ambiguous. The CDR3 extends over 18 amino acids. The germline gives CDR1 MNHNS, CDR2 SASEGT. The ends were cut back, 4 bases at V and 0 bases at J, with 16 bases in the middle. The CDR3 region is CASSGTSSTLSGANVLTF. For the CDR3, the DNA is TGTGCCAGCAGTGGAACGTCCTCCACCCTCTCTGGGGCCAACGTCCTGACTTTC.

The V call is TRBV20-1, the J call TRBJ2-3; D ambiguous. V gave up 6 bases and J gave up 1 base, with 8 bases separating them. CDR3 size: 12 residues. Per germline, CDR1 DFQATT and CDR2 SNEGSKA (reference sequence). The DNA for the CDR3 is TGCAGTGCCCAGTGGGGCACAGATACGCAGTATTTT. Encoded protein: CSAQWGTDTQYF.

This clonotype was found a few times. The chain joins TRBV6-2 or TRBV6-3 to TRBJ1-5, with D hard to call. CDR3 length: 12 residues. The germline gives CDR1 MNHEY, CDR2 SVGEGT. Trimming removed 8 bases at V and 6 bases at J, with 11 bases between. CDR3: CASALRIQPQHF. The DNA for the CDR3 is TGTGCCAGCGCATTGCGGATTCAGCCCCAGCATTTT.

Ten or more counts support this clonotype. The CDR3 region is CSVEEQGSGNTIYF. CDR3 nucleotides: TGCAGCGTTGAAGAACAAGGATCTGGAAACACCATATATTTT. This rearrangement joins TRBV29-1 to TRBJ1-3, with D uncertain. Looked up from germline, CDR1 is SQVTM and CDR2 is ANQGSEA. The CDR3 spans 14 residues. The V gene lost 0 bases and the J gene lost 1 base, with 7 bases spanning the gap.

This clonotype occurred a few times. The V and J genes are TRBV7-2 and TRBJ2-3, with D possibly matching TRBD1 (7 bases). CDR3 length: 18 residues. The germline gives CDR1 SGHTA, CDR2 FQGNSA. The V end lost 1 base, the J end lost 3 bases, and 20 bases lay between the germline ends. CDR3: CASSLGRSAGQQTDTQYF. CDR3 nucleotide sequence: TGTGCCAGCAGCTTAGGGCGGTCGGCGGGACAGCAAACAGATACGCAGTATTTT.

The chain is built from TRBV6-5 and TRBJ2-7, with 12 bases lining up with TRBD1. Trimming cost V 2 bases and J 10 bases; bases outside gene matches: 9. Germline CDR1 is MNHEY and CDR2 is SVGAGI. The CDR3 totals 15 residues. Written as DNA, the CDR3 is TGTGCCAGCAGTTACGACCGGGACAGGGGGCAGAAACAGTACTTC. Amino acid sequence: CASSYDRDRGQKQYF.

This clonotype was counted a few times. The chain employs TRBV20-1 and TRBJ2-3, with 10 positions matching TRBD2. CDR1 is DFQATT, CDR2 SNEGSKA, per germline (reference sequence). The CDR3 is 14 amino acids. Losses at the gene ends were 6 bases for V and 1 base for J; bases not matched to a gene: 4. Here the CDR3 DNA reads TGCAGTGCCTTAGCGGGAGGCGGCACAGATACGCAGTATTTT. Its translation: CSALAGGGTDTQYF.

V is TRBV6-2 or TRBV6-3 and J is TRBJ2-7; D is undetermined. The CDR3 has 13 amino acids. V lost 6 bases and J lost 4, with 13 bases in between. Germline CDR1 and CDR2: MNHEY and SVGEGT. Written as DNA, the CDR3 is TGTGCCAGCAGCCTACGCGATTATTACGAGCAGTACTTC. Translation: CASSLRDYYEQYF.

This clonotype was detected a few times. The genes are TRBV5-5 and TRBJ2-1; D not resolved. Trimming pared 4 bases from V and 9 bases from J, leaving 11 bases between. Looked up from germline, CDR1 is SGHKS and CDR2 is YYEKEE (reference sequence). The CDR3 has 12 amino acids. In DNA form, the CDR3 reads TGTGCCAGCAGCAGCTGGGGTCGTGAGCAGTTCTTC. Translating gives CASSSWGREQFF.

The rearrangement uses TRBV20-1 and TRBJ2-7; 10 nucleotides align to TRBD2. Germline V gene lookup returns CDR1 DFQATT and CDR2 SNEGSKA (reference sequence). The CDR3 runs 15 residues. V lost 6 bases, J lost 3 bases, and 11 bases stayed unmatched. The CDR3: CSARRTSGKFYEQYF. Written as DNA, the CDR3 is TGCAGTGCCCGTCGGACTAGCGGAAAATTCTACGAGCAGTACTTC.

CDR3 sequence (DNA): TGTGCCAGCAGTTCAAGCCGGGGGACTAGCGGGAGTCGGAGCATCTACAATGAGCAGTTCTTC. Encoded protein: CASSSSRGTSGSRSIYNEQFF. This rearrangement joins TRBV28 to TRBJ2-1; 14 positions agree with TRBD2. The CDR3 runs 21 residues. Germline V gene sequence: CDR1 MDHEN, CDR2 SYDVKM. J was trimmed by 3 bases and V by 4 bases; bases with no gene match: 17.

This chain uses TRBV11-3 with TRBJ1-1; TRBD1 aligns across 8 bases. Germline-derived CDR1 and CDR2 are SGHNT and YENEEA. V shed 5 bases, J shed 4 bases, and the junction held 12 bases outside the gene matches. The CDR3 contains 16 residues. The DNA for the CDR3 is TGTGCCAGCAGCCAAGGGACAGGCCGGGGGAGCACTGAAGCTTTCTTT. Residues: CASSQGTGRGSTEAFF.

The chain uses TRBV20-1 and TRBJ2-3; D unclear. Germline CDR1 DFQATT, CDR2 SNEGSKA (reference sequence). The CDR3 totals 11 residues. V was trimmed by 1 base and J by 2 bases, leaving 1 base between them. The CDR3 loop reads CSARATDTQYF. DNA for the CDR3: TGCAGTGCTAGAGCCACAGATACGCAGTATTTT.